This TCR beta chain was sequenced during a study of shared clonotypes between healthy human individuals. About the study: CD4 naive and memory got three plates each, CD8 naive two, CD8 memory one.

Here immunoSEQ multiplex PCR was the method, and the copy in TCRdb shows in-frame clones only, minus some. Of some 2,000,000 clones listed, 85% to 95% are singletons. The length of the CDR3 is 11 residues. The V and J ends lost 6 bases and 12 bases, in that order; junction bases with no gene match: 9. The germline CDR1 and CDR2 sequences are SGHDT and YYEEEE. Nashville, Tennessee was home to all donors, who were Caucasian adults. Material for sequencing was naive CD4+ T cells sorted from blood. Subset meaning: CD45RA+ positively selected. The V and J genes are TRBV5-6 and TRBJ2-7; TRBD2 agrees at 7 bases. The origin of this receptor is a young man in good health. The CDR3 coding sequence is TGTGCCAGCACCCGCGGGGGTCTTCTGTACTTC. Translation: CASTRGGLLYF. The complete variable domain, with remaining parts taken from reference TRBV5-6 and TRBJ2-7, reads DAGVTQSPTHLIKTRGQQVTLRCSPKSGHDTVSWYQQALGQGPQFIFQYYEEEERQRGNFPDRFSGHQFPNYSSELNVNALLLGDSALYLCASTRGGLLYFGPGTRLTVT.